This TCR beta chain was sequenced in a study of regulatory T cells in long-lasting Graves disease. Notes on the study in general: TCR diversity was lower in persistent than newly diagnosed Graves' disease.

Both iRepertoire HTBI primers and Arm-PCR of CDR3 regions were used to build the TCR beta libraries. TCRdb redid the calling of the multiplex PCR reads with MiXCR, one entry per CDR3 protein. Here the sample spans 300,000 to 400,000 distinct CDR3 sequences, less than 20% being singletons. Time point here: newly diagnosed GD, antithyroid drugs for less than 3 months. PBMCs were the source of the RNA used for TCR sequencing. Trimming pared 4 bases from V and 7 bases from J, leaving 11 bases between. The CDR3 runs 12 residues. Germline loops: CDR1 SGHTS, CDR2 YDEGEE. This clonotype has just a few counts. The antigen is not known.

The sample was peripheral blood mononuclear cells (PBMCs), taken at new diagnosis, from a patient treated with antithyroid drugs. The TCR originated in a female donor with Graves disease. The chain joins TRBV5-8 to TRBJ1-1; D remains ambiguous. CDR3 residues: CASSGFGLEAFF. The CDR3 DNA reads as TGTGCCAGCAGCGGGTTTGGGCTTGAAGCTTTCTTT.